What follows are 23 T cell receptor beta chains derived from one specimen sequenced in a study of ipilimumab plus nivolumab after autologous stem cell transplantation (dated by TCRdb to the early 2020s). Library preparation was by the immunoSEQ multiplex PCR assay. Held by TCRdb, this immuneACCESS table contains in-frame sequences only and omits some clones. Under half of the omission traces to an unresolved V gene where checked; the cause of the rest is unknown. The sample yields around 15,000 clones; around four fifths were counted once. Roughly a tenth of the sample is held by the ten biggest clonotypes. Sequencing used PBMCs, obtained in a trial of ipilimumab plus nivolumab as post-transplant consolidation. The receptors come from a male donor with diffuse large B-cell lymphoma.

The rearrangement uses TRBV7-2 and TRBJ1-4; D possibly corresponds to TRBD1 (5 bases). Trimming removed 4 bases at V and 7 bases at J, with 10 bases between. Germline values: CDR1 SGHTA, CDR2 FQGNSA. CDR3 length equals 13 residues. The CDR3 nucleotides are TGTGCCAGCAGCTCCCCCGGGGGTGAAAAACTGTTTTTT. Protein sequence: CASSSPGGEKLFF.

The chain employs TRBV11-2 and TRBJ2-7; the match to TRBD2 covers 8 bases. V lost 5 bases to trimming and J lost 4 bases; unmatched junction nucleotides: 7. Per the germline V gene, CDR1 is SGHAT and CDR2 is FQNNGV. The CDR3 length is 14 residues. CDR3 sequence (DNA): TGTGCCAGCAGCCCTGGGGCGGGGGGATACGAGCAGTACTTC. Translated: CASSPGAGGYEQYF.

V gene TRBV2 combines with J gene TRBJ2-7; D might be TRBD1 or TRBD2, each matching 6 bases. Germline values: CDR1 SNHLY, CDR2 FYNNEI. The CDR3 is 12 amino acids. Trimming shortened V by 9 bases and J by 4 bases, and 13 bases separated the two germline ends. The DNA of the CDR3 is TGTGCCAGTTACTCGGGGGCTTACGAGCAGTACTTC. It translates to CASYSGAYEQYF.

This clone has only a few counts. Relative to the germline gene, one junction end is altered; a read error may explain this. CDR3 loop: CAISVQQTQYF. As DNA, the CDR3 is TGTGCCATCAGTGTCCAACAGACCCAGTACTTC. This chain links TRBV10-3 with TRBJ2-5; D gene ambiguous. This CDR3 spans 11 amino acids. Germline assignment: CDR1 ENHRY and CDR2 SYGVKD.

The rearrangement joins TRBV2 to TRBJ1-6, with D perhaps matching TRBD1 (6 bases). The V end lost 6 bases, the J end lost 9 bases, and 15 bases lay between the germline ends. In germline, CDR1 is SNHLY, CDR2 FYNNEI. The CDR3 has 14 residues. The CDR3 here is CASRTGLGSSPLHF. The DNA for the CDR3 is TGTGCCAGCAGGACAGGCCTCGGGAGTTCACCCCTCCACTTT.

The chain couples TRBV5-1 to TRBJ2-2, with unresolved D. V gave up 0 bases and J gave up 5 bases, with 8 bases separating them. Germline CDR1 is SGHRS and CDR2 is YFSETQ. The CDR3 loop spans 14 amino acids. CDR3 nucleotide sequence: TGCGCCAGCAGCTTGGAGGGTCAGACCGGGGAGCTGTTTTTT. It yields the protein CASSLEGQTGELFF.

A few counts support this clone. CDR3 amino acids: CASSSSGGAYNEQFF. DNA for the CDR3: TGTGCCAGCAGTTCTAGCGGGGGGGCCTACAATGAGCAGTTCTTC. This chain uses TRBV6-6 with TRBJ2-1; 12 positions agree with TRBD2. V lost 4 bases to trimming and J lost 2 bases; unmatched junction nucleotides: 0. The CDR3 has 15 amino acids. The germline V gene encodes CDR1 MNHNY and CDR2 SVGAGI (reference sequence).

A few counts support this clone. The chain has TRBV6-5 and TRBJ2-1; D ambiguous. V lost 2 bases and J 10 bases, leaving 9 bases between the germline ends. This CDR3 comprises 12 residues. Germline CDR1 is MNHEY and CDR2 is SVGAGI. CDR3 region: CASSYRFGEQFF. The CDR3 nucleotides are TGTGCCAGCAGTTACAGGTTTGGGGAGCAGTTCTTC.

V gene TRBV6-1 combines with J gene TRBJ1-5, with D hard to call. Trimming shortened V by 6 bases and J by 0 bases, and 6 bases separated the two germline ends. Germline CDR1 is MNHNS and CDR2 is SASEGT. The CDR3 has 13 amino acids. CDR3: CASSHYSNQPQHF. Here the CDR3 DNA reads TGTGCCAGCAGCCACTATAGCAATCAGCCCCAGCATTTT.

The V and J genes are TRBV19 and TRBJ2-5, with 7 bases that match TRBD1. The CDR3 extends over 15 amino acids. The germline V gene has CDR1 LNHDA and CDR2 SQIVND (reference sequence). Trimming took 6 bases from V and 5 from J; bases not matched to a gene: 12. CDR3 residues: CASSKKGARGETQYF. The DNA for the CDR3 is TGTGCCAGTAGCAAGAAGGGGGCTAGGGGGGAGACCCAGTACTTC. The variable domain in full, with the rest retrieved from reference TRBV19 and TRBJ2-5, is DGGITQSPKYLFRKEGQNVTLSCEQNLNHDAMYWYRQDPGQGLRLIYYSQIVNDFQKGDIAEGYSVSREKKESFPLTVTSAQKNPTAFYLCASSKKGARGETQYFGPGTRLLVL.

The chain has TRBV19 and TRBJ1-1; 12 bases match TRBD1. Looked up from germline, CDR1 is LNHDA and CDR2 is SQIVND (reference sequence). This CDR3 comprises 14 residues. Trimming removed 1 base from V and 11 bases from J; junction bases left unmatched: 5. Here the CDR3 reads CASSIGGQGATAFF. CDR3 DNA: TGTGCCAGTAGTATAGGGGGACAGGGGGCGACGGCTTTCTTT.

The chain joins TRBV11-2 to TRBJ2-7; tentative D call: TRBD1 (5 bases). This CDR3 region has 14 residues. The V gene lost 1 base and the J gene lost 3 bases, with 10 bases spanning the gap. Germline CDR1 and CDR2: SGHAT and FQNNGV. CDR3 in amino acids: CASSLGGGNYEQYF. DNA of the CDR3: TGTGCCAGCAGCTTAGGGGGCGGAAACTACGAGCAGTACTTC.

In this sample, this clone turned up a few times. The chain combines TRBV19 with TRBJ1-5, with D tentatively TRBD1 (5 bases). Germline CDR1 and CDR2: LNHDA and SQIVND (reference sequence). Trimming shortened V by 6 bases and J by 1 base, and 13 bases separated the two germline ends. This CDR3 contains 15 residues. This chain's CDR3 is CASRRAGGSNQPQHF. In DNA, the CDR3 is TGTGCCAGTAGGCGGGCCGGGGGGAGCAATCAGCCCCAGCATTTT. Together with reference TRBV19 and TRBJ1-5, the CDR3 gives the full variable domain: DGGITQSPKYLFRKEGQNVTLSCEQNLNHDAMYWYRQDPGQGLRLIYYSQIVNDFQKGDIAEGYSVSREKKESFPLTVTSAQKNPTAFYLCASRRAGGSNQPQHFGDGTRLSIL.

This chain connects TRBV27 to TRBJ2-2, with D unclear. Deletions cut 0 bases from V and 1 base from J, with 6 bases between. The CDR3 loop spans 15 amino acids. CDR1 and CDR2 from the germline V gene are MNHEY and SMNVEV (reference sequence). CDR3 sequence: CASSLSRMNTGELFF. In nucleotides, the CDR3 is TGTGCCAGCAGTTTATCGCGGATGAACACCGGGGAGCTGTTTTTT.

Judged by abundance, this clone is medium-sized. V gene TRBV2 combines with J gene TRBJ1-6; TRBD1 matches 9 bases. The V segment lost 6 bases and the J segment 6 bases; nucleotides outside the gene matches: 6. Germline V CDR1 and CDR2: SNHLY, FYNNEI. The CDR3 is 15 residues long. In DNA, the CDR3 is TGTGCCAGCAGGGAGGGGACAGGGAGTAATTCACCCCTCCACTTT. Its translation is CASREGTGSNSPLHF.

The chain links TRBV10-1 to TRBJ2-1; no clear D. This CDR3 comprises 8 residues. CDR1 is WNHNN, CDR2 SYGVQD, per germline (reference sequence). V lost 11 bases and J 9 bases, leaving 5 bases between the germline ends. The CDR3 DNA sequence: TGCGCCCCCATTGAGCAGTTCTTC. It codes for CAPIEQFF.

The rearrangement uses TRBV5-4 and TRBJ2-2; 7 bases are shared with TRBD2. The CDR3 is 16 amino acids. The germline CDR1 and CDR2 sequences are SGHNT and YYREEE (reference sequence). The trim removed 3 bases at V and 0 bases at J, leaving 5 bases unmatched. CDR3 in DNA: TGTGCCAGCAGCTGGCGGGGGTCCGCGAACACCGGGGAGCTGTTTTTT. Its translation: CASSWRGSANTGELFF.

The chain is built from TRBV12-5 and TRBJ2-7, with a possible D match to TRBD1 (7 bases). The CDR3 spans 12 residues. Germline loops: CDR1 LGHNT, CDR2 FRNRAP. V lost 8 bases, J lost 9 bases, and 17 bases lay in between. The CDR3 sequence: CASRGTEVRQYF. CDR3 nucleotides: TGTGCTAGTCGGGGGACAGAGGTTAGGCAGTACTTC.

V usage is TRBV2 and J usage is TRBJ1-2, with a tentative D call TRBD1 (6 bases). The V and J ends lost 7 bases and 5 bases respectively, with 14 bases between them. The CDR3 sequence is 13 residues long. The germline CDR1 and CDR2 sequences are SNHLY and FYNNEI. CDR3 DNA sequence: TGTGCCAGCACTTGGGGACAAGATTATGGCTACACCTTC. Encoded protein: CASTWGQDYGYTF.

This chain links TRBV7-9 with TRBJ2-2; 8 positions match TRBD2. Germline CDR1 is SEHNR and CDR2 is FQNEAQ (reference sequence). This CDR3 region has 16 residues. V trimming: 4 bases; J trimming: 3 bases; junction bases outside the gene matches: 7. For the CDR3, the DNA is TGTGCCAGCAGCTCGGGACTAGGTCCGTACACCGGGGAGCTGTTTTTT. As protein: CASSSGLGPYTGELFF.

The chain employs TRBV5-1 and TRBJ2-5; 12 nucleotides align to TRBD2. The CDR3 is 14 residues long. Looked up from germline, CDR1 is SGHRS and CDR2 is YFSETQ. V lost 9 bases to trimming and J lost 2 bases; unmatched junction nucleotides: 5. CDR3 sequence (DNA): TGCGCCACCGCACTAGCGGGGGGACAAGAGACCCAGTACTTC. This codes for CATALAGGQETQYF.

This clone was detected a few times. The DNA for the CDR3 is TGTGCCATCGGCAGGGCTAATGAGCAGTTCTTC. Amino acid sequence: CAIGRANEQFF. The chain uses TRBV10-3 and TRBJ2-1, with D tentatively TRBD1 (5 bases). Trimming shortened V by 8 bases and J by 7 bases, and 9 bases separated the two germline ends. Germline V lookup: CDR1 ENHRY, CDR2 SYGVKD. The CDR3 extends over 11 amino acids.

The chain combines TRBV5-6 with TRBJ1-2, with a weak D call TRBD1 (6 bases). Germline loops: CDR1 SGHDT, CDR2 YYEEEE. Trimming removed 2 bases from V and 3 bases from J, with 11 bases in between. The CDR3 totals 14 residues. CDR3 loop: CASSFGTTHYGYTF. The DNA for the CDR3 is TGTGCCAGCAGCTTCGGGACAACCCACTATGGCTACACCTTC.